The entry below describes one T cell receptor beta chain. This clonotype was found a few times. Its antigen remains undetermined. No per-base quality is available; no much larger clone lies one base away. The data belong to a study of response to subunit inactivated influenza vaccine (dated by TCRdb to 2017 to 2018). Regarding the study in general: To follow how T cells responded to a trivalent subunit inactivated influenza vaccine, the researchers relied on deep quantitative profiling of the T cell receptor repertoire.

Points the paper makes about the study in general: It was suggested by the authors that each seasonal influenza vaccination may recruit only a limited number of new T cells.

V is cut back by 2 bases and J by 8 bases, with 4 bases in the junction unmatched. Reading from cysteine to phenylalanine, the CDR3 counts 14 amino acids. Solely the CDR3 DNA is kept, with 42 bases framed from the first base. CDR1 and CDR2 are read off the germline V gene as MNHEY and SVGAGI. The method behind the library was RT-PCR. Instrument on record: Illumina HiSeq 2500. The public reads were reanalyzed by TCRdb: fastp trimming at Q25, MiXCR alignment, in-frame beta chains only. Rows are combined by CDR3 protein, so each entry shows the most common genes and DNA. In all, the sample holds more than 700,000 distinct CDR3 sequences, and around 20% of those were seen once. In total, the top ten clones hold more than 8.5% of the sample.

The chain links TRBV6-5 with TRBJ1-4; TRBD1 fits 8 bases in the junction. This sequence was found in a man between 45 and 60 years old who received an inactivated influenza vaccine. Donor details come from another sample of the same person, matched by shared clones. This material consisted of PBMCs from blood, taken about 5 days after vaccination. The DNA sequence is given as TGTGCCAGCAGTTACGGACAGGGTGGCGAAAAACTGTTTTTT. The translation is CASSYGQGGEKLFF.